A selection of T cell receptor beta chains follows, all from one sample in a study of blood T cell repertoires in COVID-19. Profiled with immunoSEQ multiplex PCR; TCRdb holds only in-frame clones, not every one. This table holds about 480,000 clones, more than 85% found once. Sequencing was performed on PBMCs or T cells enriched from blood (not recorded which). These TCRs come from an older woman who had recovered from COVID-19. Each CDR3 is given with its conserved first and last residue. Each record gives: V gene, J gene, D gene, CDR3 length, clone size, CDR3 DNA, CDR3 protein. D genes are given only for firm matches. Clone size appears in some rows only: once, few, many, or a class for an expanded clone.

TRBV6-5	TRBJ1-2	.	13	once	TGTGCCAGCACCTCAACACCTGATCATGGCTACACCTTC	CASTSTPDHGYTF
TRBV10-3	TRBJ1-6	.	13	.	TGTGCCACCCGGGACACACTCTCCTCACCCCTCCACTTT	CATRDTLSSPLHF
TRBV7-8	TRBJ1-1	.	13	.	TGTGCCAGCAGCTACCGGGGGGGAGTTGAAGCTTTCTTT	CASSYRGGVEAFF
TRBV7-9	TRBJ1-4	.	12	.	TGTGCCAGCAGCCTGGACAGTGGAAAACTGTTTTTT	CASSLDSGKLFF
TRBV5-5	TRBJ1-5	.	13	.	TGTGCCAGCAGCTTGCTTAGCAATCAGCCCCAGCATTTT	CASSLLSNQPQHF
TRBV3-1/TRBV3-2	TRBJ2-3	.	14	.	TGTGCCAGCAGCCTACGGAGCAGGGGAGATACGCAGTATTTT	CASSLRSRGDTQYF
TRBV5-1	TRBJ1-3	TRBD1	15	once	TGCGCCAGCAGCTTGGGGGACAGAGGGGGAAACACCATATATTTT	CASSLGDRGGNTIYF
TRBV3-1/TRBV3-2	TRBJ2-7	.	12	.	TGTGCCAGCAGCCAAGCTTTCTACGAGCAGTACTTC	CASSQAFYEQYF
TRBV7-9	TRBJ1-1	.	13	once	TGTGCCAGCAGCTTGCAGGGTCCTTTAGAAGCTTTCTTT	CASSLQGPLEAFF
TRBV19	TRBJ1-1	.	11	.	TGTGCCAGTACCCCGGGGACTGAAGCTTTCTTT	CASTPGTEAFF
TRBV4-1	TRBJ1-2	TRBD1	18	.	TGCGCCAGCAGCCAAGATTGGACAGGCCCCCAGGCTAACTATGGCTACACCTTC	CASSQDWTGPQANYGYTF
TRBV28	TRBJ1-2	TRBD1	17	.	TGTGCCAGCAGTCCTCCCGGGACAGGGGCCCCTAACTATGGCTACACCTTC	CASSPPGTGAPNYGYTF
TRBV6-2/TRBV6-3	TRBJ2-1	TRBD1	18	.	TGTGCCAGCAGTCGCCACATGTCTACAGGGGTATTAATCAATGAGCAGTTCTTC	CASSRHMSTGVLINEQFF
TRBV27	TRBJ2-2	.	15	.	TGTGCCAGCAGTCCGGACAATGGATACACCGGGGAGCTGTTTTTT	CASSPDNGYTGELFF
TRBV4-1	TRBJ2-1	.	16	.	TGCGCCAGCAGCCAACCTTTACAGGGCTCCTACAATGAGCAGTTCTTC	CASSQPLQGSYNEQFF
TRBV5-1	TRBJ1-2	.	14	.	TGCGCCAGCAGCTTGGGGGATAGAGGGTATGGCTACACCTTC	CASSLGDRGYGYTF
TRBV13	TRBJ2-5	TRBD2	14	.	TGTGCCAGCAGCCGACGGGGGGGCAGGGAGACCCAGTACTTC	CASSRRGGRETQYF
TRBV6-4	TRBJ1-6	TRBD1	13	.	TGTGCCAGCAGGGGACAGGGAGGTTCACCCCTCCACTTT	CASRGQGGSPLHF
TRBV6-1	TRBJ1-1	.	15	.	TGTGCCAGCAGTGAATCTGGCAGGTCGAACACTGAAGCTTTCTTT	CASSESGRSNTEAFF
TRBV28	TRBJ1-6	.	11	.	TGTGCCAGCAGTTTGGGACTGGGCCTCCACTTT	CASSLGLGLHF
TRBV30	TRBJ2-3	.	13	.	TGTGCCTGGAGTGTACAGCTAATTGATACGCAGTATTTT	CAWSVQLIDTQYF
TRBV9	TRBJ2-3	TRBD2	17	.	TGTGCCAGCAGCGTTGGAGTAGCGGGGGTTACCACAGATACGCAGTATTTT	CASSVGVAGVTTDTQYF
TRBV5-1	TRBJ2-1	TRBD1	14	.	TGCGCCAGCACCGCCGGGACAGGGGACAATGAGCAGTTCTTC	CASTAGTGDNEQFF
TRBV30	TRBJ2-1	TRBD2	17	.	TGTGCCTGGAGTGTATTAGTGGTTCTAGCGGGGGGCAATGAGCAGTTCTTC	CAWSVLVVLAGGNEQFF
TRBV2	TRBJ2-1	.	12	once	TGTGCCAGCAGTGACAGGGTCAATGAGCAGTTCTTC	CASSDRVNEQFF
TRBV11-3	TRBJ2-3	TRBD2	16	once	TGTGCCAGCAGCCGCGGACTAGCGGGGGCCACAGATACGCAGTATTTT	CASSRGLAGATDTQYF
TRBV7-9	TRBJ1-5	TRBD1	16	.	TGTGCCAGCAGCTTAGGAGACAGGGGCAACAATCAGCCCCAGCATTTT	CASSLGDRGNNQPQHF
TRBV18	TRBJ1-5	TRBD1	15	.	TGTGCCAGCTCACCAGTTGGCGACAGGGGTCAGCCCCAGCATTTT	CASSPVGDRGQPQHF
TRBV28	TRBJ1-6	TRBD1	18	.	TGTGCCAGCAGTTTAAAGGTTTCGCGACAGGGGTTGAATTCACCCCTCCACTTT	CASSLKVSRQGLNSPLHF
TRBV7-2	TRBJ1-1	.	13	.	TGTGCCAGCAGCTTAGTTGGCGGGTTGAGGGCTTTCTTT	CASSLVGGLRAFF
TRBV24-1	TRBJ1-5	.	16	.	TGTGCCACCAGTGATTCTTTGCCAGGGTTAAATCAGCCCCAGCATTTT	CATSDSLPGLNQPQHF
TRBV19	TRBJ2-2	TRBD1	14	.	TGTGCCAGTAGTATAGATCTATACAGGGGAGTGCTGTTTTTT	CASSIDLYRGVLFF
TRBV7-2	TRBJ1-3	.	15	once	TGTGCCAGCAGCTTAGTACGGACAAATGGAAACACCATATATTTT	CASSLVRTNGNTIYF
TRBV7-8	TRBJ2-7	.	14	once	TGTGCCAGCAGTTATGTAGGGGGATTCTACGAGCAGTACTTC	CASSYVGGFYEQYF
TRBV6-4	TRBJ2-7	TRBD1	15	.	TGTGCCAGCAGTGACCCTGGGGACAGGGGAGGCGAGCAGTACTTC	CASSDPGDRGGEQYF
TRBV7-6	TRBJ2-6	.	20	.	TGTGCCAGCAGCTTAGTTCAGGGGCAGGGTCTTGGTTCTGGGGCCAACGTCCTGACTTTC	CASSLVQGQGLGSGANVLTF
TRBV5-4	TRBJ2-2	.	16	.	TGTGCCAGCAGCCCCGGACTCTTTAGAGACACCGGGGAGCTGTTTTTT	CASSPGLFRDTGELFF
TRBV11-2	TRBJ1-3	.	13	.	TGTGCCAGCAGCTGGACAGACGGAAACACCATATATTTT	CASSWTDGNTIYF
TRBV2	TRBJ2-1	.	11	few	TGTGCCAGCAGTGAGCGGGATGAGCAGTTCTTC	CASSERDEQFF
TRBV13	TRBJ1-1	TRBD1	18	.	TGTGCCAGCAGCTCAGGGGGCACACAGGGCGAGGGGAACACTGAAGCTTTCTTT	CASSSGGTQGEGNTEAFF
TRBV6-1	TRBJ1-3	TRBD1	18	.	TGTGCCAGCAGTGAAGCGCAGGGACAGGGTTACTCTGGAAACACCATATATTTT	CASSEAQGQGYSGNTIYF
TRBV10-1	TRBJ2-2	.	12	.	TGCGCCAGCAGCAGGGGTCGCTTTGAGCTGTTTTTT	CASSRGRFELFF
TRBV10-3	TRBJ1-6	TRBD1	16	.	TGTGCCATCAGGCGGGACAGCGCGTTCCTTAATTCACCCCTCCACTTT	CAIRRDSAFLNSPLHF
TRBV12-3/TRBV12-4	TRBJ1-2	.	13	.	TGTGCCAGCAATTTCGGACAGTTCTATGGCTACACCTTC	CASNFGQFYGYTF
TRBV2	TRBJ1-3	TRBD1	16	.	TGTGCCAGCAGGAGGGGACAGCGAAACTCTGGAAACACCATATATTTT	CASRRGQRNSGNTIYF
TRBV19	TRBJ2-3	TRBD1	15	.	TGTGCCAGTAGTGTCCTGACAGGGGGCACAGATACGCAGTATTTT	CASSVLTGGTDTQYF
TRBV24-1	TRBJ1-1	.	13	.	TGTGCCACCAGTGATACACGACAGCGCGAAGCTTTCTTT	CATSDTRQREAFF